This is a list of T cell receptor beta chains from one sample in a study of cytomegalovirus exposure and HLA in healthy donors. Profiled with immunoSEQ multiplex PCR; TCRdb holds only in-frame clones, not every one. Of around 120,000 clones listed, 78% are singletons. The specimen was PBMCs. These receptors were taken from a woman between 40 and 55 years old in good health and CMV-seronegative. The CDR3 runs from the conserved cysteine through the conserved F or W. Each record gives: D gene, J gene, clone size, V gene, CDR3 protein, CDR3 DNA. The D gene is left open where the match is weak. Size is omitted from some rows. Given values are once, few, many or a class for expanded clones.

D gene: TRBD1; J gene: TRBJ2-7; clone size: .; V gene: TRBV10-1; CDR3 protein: CASTPGQGTYEQYF; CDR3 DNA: TGCGCCAGCACCCCGGGACAGGGGACGTACGAGCAGTACTTC
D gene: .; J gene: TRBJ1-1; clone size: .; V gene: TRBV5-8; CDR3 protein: CASSPGQETAQNTEAFF; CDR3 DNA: TGTGCCAGCAGCCCCGGTCAAGAGACAGCCCAGAACACTGAAGCTTTCTTT
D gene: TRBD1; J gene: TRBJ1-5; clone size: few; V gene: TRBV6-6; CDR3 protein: CASSYGQGVNQPQHF; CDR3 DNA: TGTGCCAGCAGTTACGGGCAGGGGGTAAATCAGCCCCAGCATTTT
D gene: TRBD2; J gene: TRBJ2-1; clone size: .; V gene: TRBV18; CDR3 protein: CASSPSSGGSKGNEQFF; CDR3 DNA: TGTGCCAGCTCACCGAGTAGCGGGGGGTCAAAGGGCAATGAGCAGTTCTTC
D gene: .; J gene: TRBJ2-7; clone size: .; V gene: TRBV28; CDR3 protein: CASCTLWFNSYEQYF; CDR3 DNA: TGTGCCAGCTGCACGCTTTGGTTCAACTCCTACGAGCAGTACTTC
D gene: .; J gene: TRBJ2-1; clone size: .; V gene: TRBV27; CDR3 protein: CASRGWGGQGEQFF; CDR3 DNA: TGTGCCAGCAGGGGATGGGGGGGGCAGGGTGAGCAGTTCTTC
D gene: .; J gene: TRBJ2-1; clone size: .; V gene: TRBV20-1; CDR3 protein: CSAGVYNEQFF; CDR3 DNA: TGCAGTGCCGGAGTTTACAATGAGCAGTTCTTC
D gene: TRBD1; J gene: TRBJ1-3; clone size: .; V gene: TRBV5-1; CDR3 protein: CASRSGTGDGSTIYF; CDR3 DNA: TGCGCCAGCAGATCCGGGACAGGGGATGGAAGCACCATATATTTT
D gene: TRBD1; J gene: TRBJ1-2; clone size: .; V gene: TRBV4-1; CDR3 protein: CASSHESGGLSGYTF; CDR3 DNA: TGCGCCAGCAGCCATGAATCAGGGGGTTTATCTGGCTACACCTTC
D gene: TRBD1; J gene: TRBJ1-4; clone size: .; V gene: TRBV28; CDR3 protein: CASSLDRLNEKLFF; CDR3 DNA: TGTGCCAGCAGTTTGGACAGGCTGAATGAAAAACTGTTTTTT
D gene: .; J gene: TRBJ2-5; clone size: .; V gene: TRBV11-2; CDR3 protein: CASSFSSIPGIQETQYF; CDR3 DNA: TGTGCCAGCAGCTTCTCGAGTATACCGGGAATCCAAGAGACCCAGTACTTC
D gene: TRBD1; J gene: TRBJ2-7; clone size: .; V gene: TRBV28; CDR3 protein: CASRTQGADEQYF; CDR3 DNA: TGTGCCAGCAGGACACAGGGGGCGGACGAGCAGTACTTC
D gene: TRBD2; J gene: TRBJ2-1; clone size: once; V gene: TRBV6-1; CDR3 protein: CASRRLAESGEQFF; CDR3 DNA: TGTGCCAGCAGACGGCTAGCGGAGTCGGGTGAGCAGTTCTTC
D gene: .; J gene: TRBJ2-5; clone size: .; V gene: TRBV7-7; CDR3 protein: CASSLSTRGIEETQYF; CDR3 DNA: TGTGCCAGCAGCTTATCCACCCGGGGAATTGAGGAGACCCAGTACTTC
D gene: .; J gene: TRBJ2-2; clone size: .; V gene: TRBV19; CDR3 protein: CASSRRGGPAGELFF; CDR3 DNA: TGTGCCAGTAGTAGGCGCGGGGGCCCCGCCGGGGAGCTGTTTTTT
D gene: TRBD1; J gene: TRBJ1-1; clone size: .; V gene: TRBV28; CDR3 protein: CASSSGQGFSEAFF; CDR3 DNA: TGTGCCAGCAGTTCGGGACAGGGGTTTAGTGAAGCTTTCTTT
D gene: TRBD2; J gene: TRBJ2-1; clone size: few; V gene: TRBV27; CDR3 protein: CATLRGTSGVSSYNEQFF; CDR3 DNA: TGTGCCACTCTACGGGGGACTAGCGGGGTAAGCTCCTACAATGAGCAGTTCTTC
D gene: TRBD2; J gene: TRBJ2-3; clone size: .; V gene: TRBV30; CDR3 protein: CAWRTIPSAGISTDTQYF; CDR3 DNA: TGTGCCTGGAGGACCATCCCCTCAGCGGGGATCAGCACAGATACGCAGTATTTT
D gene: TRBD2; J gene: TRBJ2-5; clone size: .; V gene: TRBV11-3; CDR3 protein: CASSLGQREQETQYF; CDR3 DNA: TGTGCCAGCAGCTTAGGACAGCGGGAACAAGAGACCCAGTACTTC
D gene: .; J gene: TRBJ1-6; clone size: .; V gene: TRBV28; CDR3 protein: CASSFARDPSTPLHF; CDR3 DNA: TGTGCCAGCAGCTTCGCGCGGGACCCCTCGACACCCCTCCACTTT
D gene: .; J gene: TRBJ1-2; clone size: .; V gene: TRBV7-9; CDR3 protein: CASSLETALYGYTF; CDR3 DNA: TGTGCCAGCAGCTTGGAGACCGCGTTGTATGGCTACACCTTC
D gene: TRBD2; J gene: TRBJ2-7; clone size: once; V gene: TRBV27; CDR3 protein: CASSSPLTSGKYEQYF; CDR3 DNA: TGTGCCAGCAGTTCTCCATTGACTAGCGGCAAGTACGAGCAGTACTTC
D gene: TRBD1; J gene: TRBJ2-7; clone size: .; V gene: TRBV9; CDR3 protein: CASSVGGQGAEEQYF; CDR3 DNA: TGTGCCAGCAGCGTAGGCGGACAGGGGGCTGAAGAGCAGTACTTC
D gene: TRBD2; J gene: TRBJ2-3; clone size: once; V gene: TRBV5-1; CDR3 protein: CASSLGRTSGGGDTQYF; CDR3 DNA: TGCGCCAGCAGCTTGGGGAGGACTAGCGGGGGAGGGGATACGCAGTATTTT
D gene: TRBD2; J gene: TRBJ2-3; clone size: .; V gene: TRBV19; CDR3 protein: CASSIAGGRNTQYF; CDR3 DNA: TGTGCCAGTAGTATAGCGGGAGGTCGAAATACGCAGTATTTT
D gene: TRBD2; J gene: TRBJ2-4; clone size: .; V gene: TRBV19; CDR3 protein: CASSIRTSQNSQYF; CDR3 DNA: TGTGCCAGTAGTATCCGGACTAGTCAGAACAGTCAGTACTTC
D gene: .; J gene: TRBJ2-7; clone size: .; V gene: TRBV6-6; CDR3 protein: CASSSRPGGSYEQYF; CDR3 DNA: TGTGCCAGCAGTTCCCGCCCAGGAGGTTCCTACGAGCAGTACTTC
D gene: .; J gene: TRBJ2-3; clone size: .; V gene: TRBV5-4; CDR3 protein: CASPGLSTDTQYF; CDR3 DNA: TGTGCCAGCCCGGGACTTTCCACAGATACGCAGTATTTT
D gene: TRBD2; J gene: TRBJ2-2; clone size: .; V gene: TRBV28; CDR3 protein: CATNRLAGGSRTGELFF; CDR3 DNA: TGTGCCACCAATAGACTAGCGGGAGGATCAAGAACCGGGGAGCTGTTTTTT
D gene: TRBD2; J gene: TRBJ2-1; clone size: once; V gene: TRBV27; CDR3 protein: CASSPGGSSYNEQFF; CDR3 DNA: TGTGCCAGCAGTCCGGGGGGTAGCTCCTACAATGAGCAGTTCTTC
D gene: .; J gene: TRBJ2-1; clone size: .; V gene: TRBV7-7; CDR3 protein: CASSLDSVNEQFF; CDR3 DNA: TGTGCCAGCAGCTTAGATTCAGTCAATGAGCAGTTCTTC